These 19 T cell receptor beta chains were all obtained from the same sample, sequenced in a study of human T cells and chemical hapten exposure. TCRdb redid the calling of the RACE reads with MiXCR, one entry per CDR3 protein. Of about 54,000 distinct CDR3 sequences listed, around 9.4% are singletons. Sample time point: patch test 2, 6 weeks after DPC sensitization. Treatment denoted: therapeutic diphenylcyclopropenone sensitization with weekly scalp DPC. Sequencing was performed on whole blood, taken in connection with sensitization to the hapten diphenylcyclopropenone (DPC). These receptors originate from a woman in her forties or fifties with alopecia areata. Some clones in this sample may be carry-over from other donors' samples.

The sample holds many counts of this clonotype. V usage is TRBV7-9 and J usage is TRBJ1-1; possible D gene TRBD1, 5 bases. Germline V gives CDR1 SEHNR, CDR2 FQNEAQ (reference sequence). This CDR3 contains 14 residues. The V gene lost 1 base and the J gene lost 3 bases, with 9 bases spanning the gap. The DNA for the CDR3 is TGTGCCAGCAGCTTAGTCCTGGGGGACACTGAAGCTTTCTTT. The encoded protein is CASSLVLGDTEAFF.

This clonotype was observed many times. V is TRBV28 and J is TRBJ1-5; the match to TRBD1 covers 7 bases. Germline CDR1 is MDHEN and CDR2 is SYDVKM. The CDR3 spans 15 residues. The ends lost 6 bases at V and 6 bases at J; junction bases unmatched: 11. The CDR3 nucleotides are TGTGCCAGCAGCAGCGGGGCAGGGGGTAGTCAGCCCCAGCATTTT. Its protein product is CASSSGAGGSQPQHF.

This clonotype was picked up many times. V is TRBV6-1 and J is TRBJ1-4; no definite D call. Germline assignment: CDR1 MNHNS and CDR2 SASEGT. Trimming cost V 5 bases and J 5 bases, with 18 bases left between them. The CDR3 runs to 16 residues. In nucleotides, the CDR3 is TGTGCCAGCAGTTATAACGTGGGAGTGCCCAATGAAAAACTGTTTTTT. It codes for CASSYNVGVPNEKLFF.

Many counts were recorded for this clonotype. The gene calls are TRBV20-1 and TRBJ1-2, with D unresolved. V lost 0 bases to trimming and J lost 4 bases, with 6 bases between them. Germline CDR1 reads DFQATT; CDR2 reads SNEGSKA (reference sequence). There are 12 residues in the CDR3. The chain's CDR3 is CSARDLTYGYTF. CDR3 nucleotides: TGCAGTGCTAGAGATCTAACCTATGGCTACACCTTC.

This clonotype was seen at least ten times. The J gene is TRBJ1-1, the V gene TRBV29-1; tentatively, D is TRBD1 (6 bases). Germline loops: CDR1 SQVTM, CDR2 ANQGSEA. V lost 5 bases and J 5 bases, leaving 12 bases between the germline ends. The CDR3 has 12 amino acids. The CDR3 sequence is CSVRRQVTEAFF. The CDR3, as DNA: TGCAGCGTTCGTAGACAGGTTACTGAAGCTTTCTTT.

This clonotype has a handful of counts. The CDR3: CASRAPYNSPLHF. In DNA, the CDR3 is TGTGCCAGCCGGGCCCCGTATAATTCACCCCTCCACTTT. The chain recombines TRBV28 with TRBJ1-6, with D hard to call. The V end lost 8 bases, the J end lost 4 bases, and 9 bases lay between the germline ends. This CDR3 comprises 13 residues. The germline V gene has CDR1 MDHEN and CDR2 SYDVKM.

There are a few counts of this clonotype. J is TRBJ1-5 and V is TRBV18; unclear D gene. The CDR3 has 12 residues. The ends were cut back, 4 bases at V and 5 bases at J, with 6 bases in the middle. Germline V gives CDR1 KGHSH, CDR2 LQKENI. CDR3 loop: CASSQRDQPQHF. CDR3 in DNA: TGTGCCAGCTCACAGAGGGATCAGCCCCAGCATTTT. Drawing the rest from reference TRBV18 and TRBJ1-5, the complete variable domain is NAGVMQNPRHLVRRRGQEARLRCSPMKGHSHVYWYRQLPEEGLKFMVYLQKENIIDESGMPKERFSAEFPKEGPSILRIQQVVRGDSAAYFCASSQRDQPQHFGDGTRLSIL.

This clonotype was found a few times. The CDR3 nucleotides are TGTGCCAGCAGCTTTCTTAGTGAAGGCACAGATACGCAGTATTTT. Its translation: CASSFLSEGTDTQYF. The chain uses TRBV11-2 and TRBJ2-3; D remains ambiguous. Deletions cut 3 bases from V and 1 base from J, with 11 bases between. The germline V gene has CDR1 SGHAT and CDR2 FQNNGV. CDR3 size: 15 residues.

V is TRBV28 and J is TRBJ1-5; 12 bases fit TRBD1. Germline CDR1 is MDHEN and CDR2 is SYDVKM. Trimming cost V 4 bases and J 6 bases; bases outside gene matches: 1. The CDR3 length is 14 residues. The CDR3 DNA is TGTGCCAGCAGTTCGGGACAGGGGGCTCAGCCCCAGCATTTT. This translates into CASSSGQGAQPQHF.

The chain's CDR3 is CASILGTEAFF. The CDR3 nucleotides read TGCGCCAGCATTCTAGGCACTGAAGCTTTCTTT. The chain has TRBV4-1 and TRBJ1-1; unclear D gene. The ends were cut back, 7 bases at V and 4 bases at J, with 7 bases in the middle. The CDR3 runs to 11 residues. Germline loops: CDR1 MGHRA, CDR2 YSYEKL.

This clonotype has just a few counts. The J gene is TRBJ2-7, the V gene TRBV21-1; the table's D call of TRBD1 was not tested on the DNA. TRBV21-1 is listed as a pseudogene. The CDR3 contains 18 residues. CDR3 in amino acids: CASSKVTGTVGVRHEQYF. CDR3 DNA sequence: TGTGCCAGCAGCAAAGTCACCGGGACAGTTGGGGTGCGGCACGAGCAGTACTTC.

This clonotype was observed many times. The chain carries TRBV15 and TRBJ1-2; 9 positions match TRBD1. J gave up 3 bases and V 4 bases, and 12 bases lay outside the gene matches. CDR1 and CDR2 (germline): LNHNV, YYDKDF (reference sequence). The CDR3 consists of 17 residues. CDR3 protein: CATSTPRPWTGDYGYTF. The CDR3 DNA reads as TGTGCCACCAGCACCCCGAGGCCATGGACAGGGGACTATGGCTACACCTTC.

V and J are TRBV7-2 and TRBJ1-5; D gene uncertain. CDR1 and CDR2 (germline): SGHTA, FQGNSA. This CDR3 spans 13 amino acids. V was shortened by 4 bases and J by 7 bases, with 11 bases between the two germline ends. This CDR3 is CASSSSPAQPQHF. In nucleotides, the CDR3 is TGTGCCAGCAGCTCCTCGCCTGCCCAGCCCCAGCATTTT.

The rearrangement links TRBV11-2 to TRBJ2-3; no clear D. Per germline, CDR1 SGHAT and CDR2 FQNNGV. CDR3 size: 12 residues. The germline V and J ends were trimmed by 5 bases and 7 bases, with 10 bases remaining between them. The DNA for the CDR3 is TGTGCCAGCAGCACTTTCGGCTATACGCAGTATTTT. Its protein is CASSTFGYTQYF.

This clonotype was found once. CDR3 sequence (DNA): TGCGCCAGCAGCGGCGGGGGGAGCACAGATACGCAGTATTTT. Translating gives CASSGGGSTDTQYF. This chain joins TRBV5-1 and TRBJ2-3, with 8 positions matching TRBD2. V dropped 4 bases and J dropped 0; count of bases not matched to a gene: 1. Germline CDR1 SGHRS, CDR2 YFSETQ. This CDR3 has 14 residues.

This chain uses TRBV27 with TRBJ2-7; the D is unclear. The CDR3 is 14 amino acids. Germline CDR1 is MNHEY and CDR2 is SMNVEV (reference sequence). V was trimmed by 0 bases and J by 5 bases, leaving 11 bases between them. In nucleotides, the CDR3 is TGTGCCAGCAGTTTATCGATTTATGGGGACGAGCAGTACTTC. Amino acids: CASSLSIYGDEQYF.

The chain is built from TRBV10-2 and TRBJ2-3, with a tentative D call TRBD1 (5 bases). The CDR3 length is 14 residues. V lost 6 bases, J lost 4 bases, and 14 bases lay in between. Per germline, CDR1 WSHSY and CDR2 SAAADI. The CDR3 nucleotides read TGCGCCAGCAGCGGTAGGGGTGTTGCAGATACGCAGTATTTT. Protein product: CASSGRGVADTQYF.

This clonotype turned up a few times. The rearrangement uses TRBV7-2 and TRBJ2-4; D call uncertain. V lost 1 base and J lost 0, with 4 bases in between. Germline loops: CDR1 SGHTA, CDR2 FQGNSA. The CDR3 spans 14 residues. The CDR3: CASSLVSAKNIQYF. In DNA form, the CDR3 reads TGTGCCAGCAGCTTAGTTTCAGCCAAAAACATTCAGTACTTC.

This clonotype was detected many times. V usage is TRBV6-6 and J usage is TRBJ1-1; no clear D gene. Germline values: CDR1 MNHNY, CDR2 SVGAGI (reference sequence). Trimming removed 8 bases from V and 3 bases from J, with 4 bases in between. This CDR3 is built from 10 residues. CDR3 nucleotides: TGTGCCAGCGCCGACACTGAAGCTTTCTTT. This translates into CASADTEAFF.